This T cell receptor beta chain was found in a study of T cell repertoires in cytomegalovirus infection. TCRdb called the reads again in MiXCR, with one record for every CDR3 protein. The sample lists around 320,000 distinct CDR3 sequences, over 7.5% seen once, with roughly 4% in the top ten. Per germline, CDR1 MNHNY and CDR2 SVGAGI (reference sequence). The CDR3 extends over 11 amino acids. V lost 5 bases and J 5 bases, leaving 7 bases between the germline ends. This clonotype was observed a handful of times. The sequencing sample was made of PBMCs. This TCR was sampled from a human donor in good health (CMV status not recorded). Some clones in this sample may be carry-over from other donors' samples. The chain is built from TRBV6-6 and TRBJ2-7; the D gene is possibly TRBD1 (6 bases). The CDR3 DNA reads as TGTGCCAGCAGTAGGGGGAACGAGCAGTACTTC. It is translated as CASSRGNEQYF.